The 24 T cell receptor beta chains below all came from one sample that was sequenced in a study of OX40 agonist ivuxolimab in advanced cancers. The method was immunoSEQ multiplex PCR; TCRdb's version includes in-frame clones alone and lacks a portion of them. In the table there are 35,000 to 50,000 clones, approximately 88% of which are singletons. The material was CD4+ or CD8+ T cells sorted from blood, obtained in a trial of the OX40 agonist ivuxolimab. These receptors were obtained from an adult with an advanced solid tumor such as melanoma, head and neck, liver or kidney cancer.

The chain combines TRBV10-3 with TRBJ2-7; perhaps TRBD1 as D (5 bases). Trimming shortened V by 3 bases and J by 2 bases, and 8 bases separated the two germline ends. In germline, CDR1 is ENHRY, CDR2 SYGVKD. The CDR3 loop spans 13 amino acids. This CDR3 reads CAISEGATYEQYV. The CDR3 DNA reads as TGTGCCATCAGTGAAGGGGCCACCTACGAGCAGTACGTC.

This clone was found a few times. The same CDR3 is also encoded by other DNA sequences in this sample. The CDR3 loop reads CASSFQGGTEAFF. The CDR3 DNA reads TGTGCCAGCAGTTTTCAGGGGGGCACTGAAGCTTTCTTT. The chain employs TRBV5-4 and TRBJ1-1; TRBD1 matches 7 bases. The junction had 5 bases not matched to a gene; V was cut back by 5 bases and J by 4 bases. The CDR3 totals 13 residues. Germline V lookup: CDR1 SGHNT, CDR2 YYREEE (reference sequence).

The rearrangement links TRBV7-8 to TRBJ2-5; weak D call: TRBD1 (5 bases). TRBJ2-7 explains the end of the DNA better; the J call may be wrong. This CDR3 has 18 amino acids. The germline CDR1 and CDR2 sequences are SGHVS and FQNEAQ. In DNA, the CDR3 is TGTGCCAGCAGCTTAGTAGGGGATCTAACGCCCAATTTCTACGAGCAGTACTTC. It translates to CASSLVGDLTPNFYEQYF.

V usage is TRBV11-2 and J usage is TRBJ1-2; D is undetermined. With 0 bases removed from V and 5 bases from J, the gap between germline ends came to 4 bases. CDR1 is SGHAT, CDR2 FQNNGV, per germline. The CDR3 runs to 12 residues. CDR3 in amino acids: CASSLDGYGYTF. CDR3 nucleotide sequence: TGTGCCAGCAGCTTAGACGGGTATGGCTACACCTTC.

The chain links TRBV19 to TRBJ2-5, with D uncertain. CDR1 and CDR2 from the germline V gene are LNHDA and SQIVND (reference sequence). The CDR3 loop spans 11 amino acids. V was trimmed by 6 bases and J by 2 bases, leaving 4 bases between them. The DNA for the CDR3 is TGTGCCAGTAGGGAACAAGAGACCCAGTACTTC. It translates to CASREQETQYF.

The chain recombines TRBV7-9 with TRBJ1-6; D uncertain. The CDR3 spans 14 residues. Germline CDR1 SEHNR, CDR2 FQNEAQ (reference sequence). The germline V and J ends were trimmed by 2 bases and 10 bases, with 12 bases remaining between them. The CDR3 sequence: CASSLIDTESPLHF. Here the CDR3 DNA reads TGTGCCAGCAGCTTAATAGACACGGAGTCACCCCTCCACTTT.

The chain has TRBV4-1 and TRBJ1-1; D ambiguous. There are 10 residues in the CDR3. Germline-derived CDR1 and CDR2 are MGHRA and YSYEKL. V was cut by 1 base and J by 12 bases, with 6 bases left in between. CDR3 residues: CASSQGETFF. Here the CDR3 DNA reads TGCGCCAGCAGCCAAGGCGAAACTTTCTTT.

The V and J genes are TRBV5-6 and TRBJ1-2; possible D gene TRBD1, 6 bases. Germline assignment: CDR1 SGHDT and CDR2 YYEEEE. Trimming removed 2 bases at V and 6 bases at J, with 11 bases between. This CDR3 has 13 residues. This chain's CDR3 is CASSFIGGDGYTF. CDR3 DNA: TGTGCCAGCAGCTTTATAGGGGGGGATGGCTACACCTTC.

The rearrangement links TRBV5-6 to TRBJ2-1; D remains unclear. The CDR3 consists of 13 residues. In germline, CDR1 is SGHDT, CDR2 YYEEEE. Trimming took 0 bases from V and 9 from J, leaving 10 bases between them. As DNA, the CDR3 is TGTGCCAGCAGCTTGGGATCCCCTAGTGAGCAGTTCTTC. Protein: CASSLGSPSEQFF. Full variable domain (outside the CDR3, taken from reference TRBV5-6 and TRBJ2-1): DAGVTQSPTHLIKTRGQQVTLRCSPKSGHDTVSWYQQALGQGPQFIFQYYEEEERQRGNFPDRFSGHQFPNYSSELNVNALLLGDSALYLCASSLGSPSEQFFGPGTRLTVL.

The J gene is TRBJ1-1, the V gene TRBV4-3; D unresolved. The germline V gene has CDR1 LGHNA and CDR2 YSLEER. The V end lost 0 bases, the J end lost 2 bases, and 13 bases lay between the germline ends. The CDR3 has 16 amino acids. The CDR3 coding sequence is TGCGCCAGCAGCCAAGAAAGATCGTCAGTCAACACTGAAGCTTTCTTT. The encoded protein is CASSQERSSVNTEAFF.

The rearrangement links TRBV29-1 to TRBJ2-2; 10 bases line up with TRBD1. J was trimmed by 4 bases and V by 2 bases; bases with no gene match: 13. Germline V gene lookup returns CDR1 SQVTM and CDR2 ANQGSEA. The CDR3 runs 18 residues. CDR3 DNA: TGCAGCGTTGAATCTCTAAATAGGGACAGGGGTCCCACCGGGGAGCTGTTTTTT. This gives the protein CSVESLNRDRGPTGELFF.

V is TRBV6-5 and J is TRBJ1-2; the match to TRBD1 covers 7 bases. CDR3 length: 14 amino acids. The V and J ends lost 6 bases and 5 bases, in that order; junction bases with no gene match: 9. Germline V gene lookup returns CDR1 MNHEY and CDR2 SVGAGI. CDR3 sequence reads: CASSAGTAFYGYTF. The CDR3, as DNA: TGTGCCAGCAGCGCCGGGACAGCTTTTTATGGCTACACCTTC.

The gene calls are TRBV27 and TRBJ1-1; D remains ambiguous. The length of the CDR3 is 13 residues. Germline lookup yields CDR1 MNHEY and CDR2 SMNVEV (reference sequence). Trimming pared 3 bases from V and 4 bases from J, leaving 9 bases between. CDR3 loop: CASSFGGSTEAFF. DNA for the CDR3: TGTGCCAGCAGTTTTGGAGGGAGCACTGAAGCTTTCTTT.

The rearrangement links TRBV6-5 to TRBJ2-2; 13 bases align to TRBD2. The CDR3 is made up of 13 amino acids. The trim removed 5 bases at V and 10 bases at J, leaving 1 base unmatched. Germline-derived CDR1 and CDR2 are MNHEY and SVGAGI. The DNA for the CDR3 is TGTGCCAGCAGTGGGACTAGCGGGGTGGAGCTGTTTTTT. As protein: CASSGTSGVELFF.

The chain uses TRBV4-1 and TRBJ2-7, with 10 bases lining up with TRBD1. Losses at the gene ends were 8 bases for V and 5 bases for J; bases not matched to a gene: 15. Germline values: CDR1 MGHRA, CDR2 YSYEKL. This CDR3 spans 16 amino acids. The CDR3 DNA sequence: TGCGCCAGCGTAGCCTCTCCCGGGACAGGGGTCCACGAGCAGTACGTC. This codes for CASVASPGTGVHEQYV.

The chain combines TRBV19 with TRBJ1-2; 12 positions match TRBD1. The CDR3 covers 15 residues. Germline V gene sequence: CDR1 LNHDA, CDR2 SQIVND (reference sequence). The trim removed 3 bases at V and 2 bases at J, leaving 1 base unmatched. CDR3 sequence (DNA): TGTGCCAGTAGTATGGGACAGGGGGCAAACTATGGCTACACCTTC. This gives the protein CASSMGQGANYGYTF.

The CDR3 reads CASSSPRVPLYEQYV. The CDR3 DNA reads as TGTGCCAGCAGTTCCCCCAGGGTTCCCCTGTACGAGCAGTACGTC. This chain uses TRBV28 with TRBJ2-7, with D possibly TRBD1 on 5 matching bases. This CDR3 is built from 15 residues. Trimming cost V 4 bases and J 4 bases, with 17 bases left between them. CDR1 and CDR2 from the germline V gene are MDHEN and SYDVKM.

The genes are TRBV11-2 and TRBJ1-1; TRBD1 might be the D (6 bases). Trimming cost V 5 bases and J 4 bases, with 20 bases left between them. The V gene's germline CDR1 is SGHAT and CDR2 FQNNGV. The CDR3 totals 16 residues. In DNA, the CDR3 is TGTGCCAGCAGCCCACGCCCCGGGGGGCAAGGCACTGAAGCTTTCTTT. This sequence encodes CASSPRPGGQGTEAFF.

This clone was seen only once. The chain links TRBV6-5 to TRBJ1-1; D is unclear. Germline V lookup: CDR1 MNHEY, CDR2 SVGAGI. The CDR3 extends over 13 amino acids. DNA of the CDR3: TGTGTCTCCAAAGTGGGGTTGAACACTGAAGCTTTCTTT. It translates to CVSKVGLNTEAFF.

The CDR3 sequence: CASSLSRADSISYEQYF. The CDR3 DNA follows: TGTGCCAGCAGCCTCAGCCGGGCAGATAGTATATCCTACGAGCAGTACTTC. This sequence joins TRBV13 and TRBJ2-7; D gene ambiguous. Trimming shortened V by 5 bases and J by 1 base, and 21 bases separated the two germline ends. There are 17 residues in the CDR3. Looked up from germline, CDR1 is PRHDT and CDR2 is FYEKMQ (reference sequence).

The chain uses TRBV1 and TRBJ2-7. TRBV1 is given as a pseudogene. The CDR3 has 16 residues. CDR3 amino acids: CTSSQDRDRVGYEQYV. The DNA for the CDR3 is TGCACCAGCAGCCAAGATCGGGACCGAGTGGGATACGAGCAGTACGTC.

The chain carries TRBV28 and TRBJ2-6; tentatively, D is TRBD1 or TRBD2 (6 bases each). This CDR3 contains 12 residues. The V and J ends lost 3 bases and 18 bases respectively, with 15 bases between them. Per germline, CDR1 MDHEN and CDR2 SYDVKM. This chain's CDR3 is CASSLSGAQETF. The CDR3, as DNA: TGTGCCAGCAGTTTGTCGGGGGCCCAGGAGACTTTC.

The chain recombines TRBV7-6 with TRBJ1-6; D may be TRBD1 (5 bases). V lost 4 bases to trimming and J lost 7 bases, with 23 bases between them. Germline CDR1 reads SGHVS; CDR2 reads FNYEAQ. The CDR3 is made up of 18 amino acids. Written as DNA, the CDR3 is TGTGCCAGCAGCTGGGAACAGGAGAAAGGTGATTGGAATTCACCCCTCCACTTT. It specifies CASSWEQEKGDWNSPLHF.

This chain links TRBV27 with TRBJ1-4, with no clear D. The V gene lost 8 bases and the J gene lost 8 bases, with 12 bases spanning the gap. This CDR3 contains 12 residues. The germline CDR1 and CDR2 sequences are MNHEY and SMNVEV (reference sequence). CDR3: CASGSGIEKLFF. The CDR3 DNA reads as TGTGCCAGCGGATCAGGTATCGAAAAACTGTTTTTT.